Below, 2 T cell receptor beta chains from the same sample are listed, as sequenced in a study of T cells after yellow fever vaccination (dated by TCRdb to the late 2010s). Taken with the paper, the label for treatment or condition translates to: live attenuated yellow fever vaccine strain. Library construction relied on 5' RACE. Instrument on record: Illumina NovaSeq 6000. TCRdb reran the public reads through fastp at Q25 and MiXCR, keeping productive beta chains. One record per CDR3 amino acid sequence lists the most common genes and DNA. This sample has about 320,000 distinct CDR3 sequences in its table, and roughly an eighth of those were observed once. The top ten clonotypes cover approximately 3.3% of the sample. The sequencing used CD4+ T cells sorted from PBMCs, collected 15 days after the yellow fever booster vaccination. The receptors come from a man between 18 and 35 years old who received the YFV17D yellow fever vaccine.

This clonotype has more than one count but fewer than ten. The chain recombines TRBV7-9 with TRBJ2-7; 9 nucleotides agree with TRBD1. With V trimmed by 5 bases and J by 7 bases, 6 bases remained unmatched. Germline CDR1 is SEHNR and CDR2 is FQNEAQ (reference sequence). This CDR3 has 13 residues. The DNA of the CDR3 is TGTGCCAGCAGCCAGGGACAGGGTGAGGAGCAGTACGTC. Amino acids: CASSQGQGEEQYV.

In nucleotides, the CDR3 is TGTGCCAGCAGCCGGGAGTATGAAGCTTTCTTT. It codes for CASSREYEAFF. The chain couples TRBV7-3 to TRBJ1-1; D gene unclear. The CDR3 has 11 amino acids. Germline loops: CDR1 SGHTA, CDR2 FQGTGA. The V and J ends lost 5 bases and 7 bases respectively, with 8 bases between them.